The following is a T cell receptor beta chain sequence with its context. Its cognate antigen has yet to be identified. The input lacks base qualities; no much larger clone sits a single base away. The CDR3 has 17 amino acids, counting the end cysteine and phenylalanine. Kept here is only the CDR3 DNA, which spans 51 bases and is read in frame from base 1. Trimming takes 6 bases off V and 2 bases off J; junction bases not matched to a gene: 13. In the germline V gene, CDR1 corresponds to KGHSH and CDR2 to LQKENI. The iRepertoire nested amplicon-rescue multiplex PCR (arm-PCR) platform was used to amplify TCR alpha and beta CDR3 regions from RNA. One-step reverse transcription and amplification used roughly 90-400 ng of tissue mRNA or PBMC total RNA as input. Following bead purification, Illumina adapters were added by a secondary multiplex PCR, and libraries between 200 and 400 bp were gel-purified. Libraries carried internal 6-nucleotide barcodes used for demultiplexing. The libraries were sequenced on an Illumina MiSeq using 2x220 or 2x250 nucleotide paired-end reads. The authors' analysis ran thus. FLASH 1.2.11 was used to merge paired reads, and BWA-MEM then aligned the reads to the GRCh37 human genome before TRA and TRB reads were extracted. For V and J assignment, an IMGT-derived reference of cassette sequences and CDR3 motifs that included pseudogenes was used. Three-frame translation of reads was performed, and productive CDR3s were defined as those with a C...FGXG motif and no stop codons. Unique combinations of V-J cassette pair and CDR3 amino acid sequence were defined as clonotypes. Filtering of reads was based on Hamming distance, with the threshold set by the sequence error rate of each sample in mapped regions. TCRdb reprocessed the public reads (quality trimming at Q25 with fastp, clone calling with MiXCR) and kept in-frame beta chains. Rows are combined by CDR3 protein, so each entry shows the most common genes and DNA. The V and J calls and clone size are TCRdb's, not the authors'. The sample table shows some 160,000 distinct CDR3 sequences, and about 46% are seen once. The ten most abundant clones make up 5.2% of the sample.

The sample is drawn from a study of glioma-infiltrating T cells (dated by TCRdb to the mid-2010s). Describing the broader study: TCR alpha- and beta-chain repertoires were sequenced from glioma tissue, non-neoplastic brain tissue and matched peripheral blood mononuclear cells. To measure how far tissue and blood T-cell populations diverged, each tissue-infiltrating repertoire was compared against the peripheral blood repertoire of the same patient. The paired cohort comprised three low-grade glioma patients, 7 or 8 primary glioblastoma patients and three non-glioma patients contributing non-neoplastic brain tissue. The study at large found these results: VJ-independent divergence between tissue and blood was below expectation in non-neoplastic patients but above expectation in all gliomas, especially low-grade gliomas. Tissue and blood shared very few CDR3 sequences, a result attributed to high CDR3 diversity and limited sampling. Small numbers underpinned the group comparisons: roughly eight glioblastoma patients, three low-grade glioma patients and three non-neoplastic patients.

This chain is built from TRBV18 and TRBJ1-3, and TRBD1 matches 7 of the central bases. The TCR comes from a human donor with low-grade glioma or glioblastoma, undergoing nonglioma brain surgery, or in good health (not recorded which). Material for sequencing was glioma tissue, nonneoplastic brain tissue, or PBMCs (not recorded which). This receptor has the CDR3 CASSHESTGTAGNTIYF. The sequenced DNA is TGTGCCAGCTCGCACGAAAGTACAGGGACAGCTGGAAACACCATATATTTT.